One and the same sample provided the 22 T cell receptor beta chains below, sequenced in a study of immunodeficiency. Whole-study findings and limits: CD4+ V-J pairing and productive entropy appeared similar in patients and controls.

The table came from immunoSEQ multiplex PCR; TCRdb's copy has only in-frame clones and leaves some out. Of a few thousand clones listed, roughly 86% are singletons. Antigens for these TCRs are unknown. Sequenced sample: CD4+ T cells from blood. Receptors were obtained from a woman between 18 and 29 years old with POLD1 deficiency.

This chain connects TRBV12-3 or TRBV12-4 to TRBJ2-7; 9 bases agree with TRBD1. J gave up 9 bases and V 2 bases, and 5 bases lay outside the gene matches. The length of the CDR3 is 13 residues. Here the CDR3 DNA reads TGTGCCAGCAGTTTAACACAGGGGGCTGTGCAGTACTTC. Residues: CASSLTQGAVQYF.

The genes are TRBV28 and TRBJ2-7; D possibly uses TRBD1 or TRBD2 (5 bases each). Per the germline V gene, CDR1 is MDHEN and CDR2 is SYDVKM. CDR3 length: 16 amino acids. Trimming took 2 bases from V and 4 from J, leaving 18 bases between them. The CDR3 region is CASSLGTGPGLYEQYF. Written as DNA, the CDR3 is TGTGCCAGCAGTTTAGGAACGGGACCGGGGTTATACGAGCAGTACTTC. Full variable domain (remainder filled in from reference TRBV28 and TRBJ2-7): DVKVTQSSRYLVKRTGEKVFLECVQDMDHENMFWYRQDPGLGLRLIYFSYDVKMKEKGDIPEGYSVSREKKERFSLILESASTNQTSMYLCASSLGTGPGLYEQYFGPGTRLTVT.

The genes are TRBV6-5 and TRBJ2-3; D is uncertain. This CDR3 has 13 residues. Trimming removed 2 bases at V and 5 bases at J, with 8 bases between. Germline V lookup: CDR1 MNHEY, CDR2 SVGAGI. DNA for the CDR3: TGTGCCAGCAGTTACCAGAGAGGAGATACGCAGTATTTT. Translated: CASSYQRGDTQYF.

This chain uses TRBV10-2 with TRBJ2-1; TRBD2 agrees at 9 bases. The V gene end was trimmed by 4 bases and the J gene end by 7 bases; junction bases not matched to a gene: 11. Germline CDR1 WSHSY, CDR2 SAAADI. The CDR3 is 16 amino acids. As DNA, the CDR3 is TGCGCCAGCAGTGGGAGGGGACTAGCACATATAAATGAGCAGTTCTTC. This codes for CASSGRGLAHINEQFF.

CDR3 nucleotide sequence: TGTGCCAGCTCACCCGGGACAGGGGGCGCTGGGGCCAACGTCCTGACTTTC. This encodes CASSPGTGGAGANVLTF. The V call is TRBV18, the J call TRBJ2-6, with TRBD1 matching 12 bases. CDR3 size: 17 residues. The trim removed 3 bases at V and 2 bases at J, leaving 2 bases unmatched. Germline CDR1 reads KGHSH; CDR2 reads LQKENI.

This chain connects TRBV20-1 to TRBJ2-7; D uncertain. The CDR3 sequence is 11 residues long. Germline CDR1 DFQATT, CDR2 SNEGSKA (reference sequence). The ends were cut back, 1 base at V and 3 bases at J, with 4 bases in the middle. In DNA, the CDR3 is TGCAGTGCTAGAGTAGACTACGAGCAGTACTTC. It encodes CSARVDYEQYF.

This chain connects TRBV18 to TRBJ2-5; D is unclear. The germline V gene has CDR1 KGHSH and CDR2 LQKENI. Trimming pared 3 bases from V and 5 bases from J, leaving 13 bases between. This CDR3 is 14 amino acids long. CDR3 loop: CASSPSVRVETQYF. Here the CDR3 DNA reads TGTGCCAGCTCACCTTCGGTTAGGGTGGAGACCCAGTACTTC. The whole variable domain, filled in from reference TRBV18 and TRBJ2-5, reads NAGVMQNPRHLVRRRGQEARLRCSPMKGHSHVYWYRQLPEEGLKFMVYLQKENIIDESGMPKERFSAEFPKEGPSILRIQQVVRGDSAAYFCASSPSVRVETQYFGPGTRLLVL.

This clone was detected only once. The genes are TRBV11-3 and TRBJ2-7; the D gene is possibly TRBD1 (5 bases). The CDR3 spans 14 residues. V was cut by 0 bases and J by 3 bases, with 9 bases left in between. Germline V gene sequence: CDR1 SGHNT, CDR2 YENEEA. The CDR3 DNA sequence: TGTGCCAGCAGCTTAGACCCGACAGTCTACGAGCAGTACTTC. Encoded protein: CASSLDPTVYEQYF.

This chain connects TRBV11-3 to TRBJ2-5; TRBD1 agrees at 7 bases. This CDR3 is built from 15 residues. J lost 2 bases, V lost 1 base, and 4 bases had no gene match. From germline, CDR1 is SGHNT and CDR2 YENEEA. This CDR3 is CASSLVVTGQETQYF. The CDR3 DNA sequence: TGTGCCAGCAGCTTAGTTGTGACAGGGCAAGAGACCCAGTACTTC.

The chain carries TRBV6-1 and TRBJ1-5; tentatively, D is TRBD1 (5 bases). Trimming pared 1 base from V and 2 bases from J, leaving 12 bases between. CDR3 length equals 16 residues. In germline, CDR1 is MNHNS, CDR2 SASEGT. The CDR3 sequence: CASSEGRVTGNQPQHF. The CDR3 DNA is TGTGCCAGCAGTGAAGGCAGGGTTACGGGCAATCAGCCCCAGCATTTT.

The chain has TRBV30 and TRBJ2-1, with 7 bases fitting TRBD2. Germline CDR1 is GTSNPN and CDR2 is SVGIG (reference sequence). There are 19 residues in the CDR3. J gave up 5 bases and V 1 base, and 20 bases lay outside the gene matches. The DNA for the CDR3 is TGTGCCTGGAGTGCGAGGCGTTCGCAGTCTAGCGGTAGACACAATGAGCAGTTCTTC. Its translation: CAWSARRSQSSGRHNEQFF.

V is TRBV10-2 and J is TRBJ1-5; D remains unclear. V lost 2 bases, J lost 7 bases, and 12 bases lay in between. The CDR3 contains 14 residues. CDR1 WSHSY and CDR2 SAAADI come from the germline V gene. CDR3 residues: CASSEGMGAQPQHF. CDR3 DNA sequence: TGCGCCAGCAGTGAGGGCATGGGCGCCCAGCCCCAGCATTTT.

The CDR3 coding sequence is TGTGCCAGCAGCTTCGGACAGGTCAGTGGCTACACCTTC. This encodes CASSFGQVSGYTF. V gene TRBV13 combines with J gene TRBJ1-2; 7 bases line up with TRBD1. CDR3 size: 13 residues. J lost 7 bases, V lost 3 bases, and 5 bases had no gene match. The germline V gene encodes CDR1 PRHDT and CDR2 FYEKMQ (reference sequence).

The gene calls are TRBV2 and TRBJ2-2; unclear D gene. Trimming removed 4 bases from V and 1 base from J, with 4 bases in between. Per germline, CDR1 SNHLY and CDR2 FYNNEI. The CDR3 covers 13 residues. In nucleotides, the CDR3 is TGTGCCAGCAGTGGTGAGAACACCGGGGAGCTGTTTTTT. Residues: CASSGENTGELFF.

The gene calls are TRBV10-3 and TRBJ2-1; D may be TRBD2 (6 bases). CDR1 ENHRY and CDR2 SYGVKD come from the germline V gene. V was cut by 3 bases and J by 8 bases, with 14 bases left in between. This CDR3 contains 14 residues. The CDR3 DNA reads TGTGCCATCAGTGATTCCACGGGAGTAGATGAGCAGTTCTTC. Translating it yields CAISDSTGVDEQFF.

V is TRBV19 and J is TRBJ2-4, with 8 bases matching TRBD2. Trimming removed 5 bases from V and 0 bases from J; junction bases left unmatched: 0. Germline lookup yields CDR1 LNHDA and CDR2 SQIVND (reference sequence). The CDR3 extends over 14 amino acids. CDR3: CASSLAGAKNIQYF. CDR3 DNA sequence: TGTGCCAGTAGTCTAGCGGGAGCCAAAAACATTCAGTACTTC. The whole variable domain, remainder taken from reference TRBV19 and TRBJ2-4, is DGGITQSPKYLFRKEGQNVTLSCEQNLNHDAMYWYRQDPGQGLRLIYYSQIVNDFQKGDIAEGYSVSREKKESFPLTVTSAQKNPTAFYLCASSLAGAKNIQYFGAGTRLSVL.

The rearrangement joins TRBV4-1 to TRBJ1-2, with D possibly being TRBD1 (5 bases). The CDR3 is made up of 13 amino acids. Trimming left V 0 bases short and J 7 bases short, with 9 bases between. Per the germline V gene, CDR1 is MGHRA and CDR2 is YSYEKL. The CDR3 protein is CASSQDGGFGYTF. DNA for the CDR3: TGCGCCAGCAGCCAAGATGGGGGATTTGGCTACACCTTC.

This clone was seen only a few times. The chain couples TRBV30 to TRBJ1-6; D unresolved. The germline V gene encodes CDR1 GTSNPN and CDR2 SVGIG (reference sequence). The CDR3 runs 15 residues. The ends were cut back, 1 base at V and 10 bases at J, with 17 bases in the middle. DNA of the CDR3: TGTGCCTGGAGTGATCGTCGAACAACATCCTCACCCCTCCACTTT. Residues: CAWSDRRTTSSPLHF.

The genes are TRBV12-3 or TRBV12-4 and TRBJ2-2, with D hard to call. CDR3 length equals 11 residues. V lost 3 bases, J lost 7 bases, and 3 bases lay in between. The CDR3 region has the DNA TGTGCCAGCAGTTTCTTCGGGGAGCTGTTTTTT. It yields the protein CASSFFGELFF.

This chain connects TRBV4-2 to TRBJ1-2, with D possibly being TRBD1 (6 bases). The germline gives CDR1 LGHNA, CDR2 YNFKEQ. The CDR3 is made up of 18 amino acids. V was clipped by 0 bases and J by 8 bases, with 25 bases between them. The CDR3 region is CASSQDQERTVDPKGYTF. For the CDR3, the DNA is TGTGCCAGCAGCCAAGATCAGGAGAGGACAGTCGACCCTAAGGGCTACACCTTC.

The J gene is TRBJ2-3, the V gene TRBV5-4, with no clear D. V was shortened by 2 bases and J by 3 bases, with 10 bases between the two germline ends. Germline CDR1 SGHNT, CDR2 YYREEE (reference sequence). This CDR3 has 14 residues. The CDR3 bases are TGTGCCAGCAGCTTAGGTTTAGGGACAGATACGCAGTATTTT. The encoded protein is CASSLGLGTDTQYF.

The chain employs TRBV5-1 and TRBJ1-1; 9 nucleotides match TRBD1. V lost 3 bases and J lost 3; bases outside the gene matches: 0. Germline V CDR1 and CDR2: SGHRS, YFSETQ. This CDR3 contains 13 residues. The CDR3 reads CASSWTGDTEAFF. The CDR3 DNA reads TGCGCCAGCAGCTGGACAGGGGACACTGAAGCTTTCTTT.